Listed here are 5 T cell receptor beta chains from one sample, sequenced in a study of shared clonotypes between healthy human individuals. TCRdb's copy holds only in-frame clones and misses some; the assay was immunoSEQ multiplex PCR. Of 550,000 to 600,000 clones listed, more than 95% are singletons. Positive CCR7 selection of CD45RO-negative cells yielded the naive CD8 cells, and terminally differentiated effector memory CD45RA+ cells were excluded. Sequencing was carried out using naive CD8+ T cells sorted from blood. The origin of the receptors is a young man in good health.

The gene calls are TRBV4-3 and TRBJ2-5, with 10 bases matching TRBD1. V shed 0 bases, J shed 4 bases, and the junction held 8 bases outside the gene matches. The germline gives CDR1 LGHNA, CDR2 YSLEER. CDR3 length equals 17 residues. The DNA of the CDR3 is TGCGCCAGCAGCCAAGATAGGGGACAGGGGCGATTAGAGACCCAGTACTTC. Translation: CASSQDRGQGRLETQYF.

The rearrangement joins TRBV9 to TRBJ2-3; D is ambiguous. The CDR3 extends over 15 amino acids. Trimming removed 0 bases at V and 5 bases at J, with 13 bases between. Germline values: CDR1 SGDLS, CDR2 YYNGEE. In DNA, the CDR3 is TGTGCCAGCAGCGTAGGGCCCGACTCTGAAGATACGCAGTATTTT. The encoded protein is CASSVGPDSEDTQYF.

This chain joins TRBV7-9 and TRBJ2-7; D not certain. In germline, CDR1 is SEHNR, CDR2 FQNEAQ (reference sequence). Deletions cut 11 bases from V and 1 base from J, with 9 bases between. The CDR3 is made up of 11 amino acids. The CDR3 nucleotides are TGTGCCTACTTTGTATCCTACGAGCAGTACTTC. It codes for CAYFVSYEQYF.

V is TRBV2 and J is TRBJ2-7; 9 positions match TRBD2. Per the germline V gene, CDR1 is SNHLY and CDR2 is FYNNEI. The V segment lost 6 bases and the J segment 1 base; nucleotides outside the gene matches: 7. The CDR3 contains 15 residues. CDR3 in DNA: TGTGCCAGCAGGATTAATAGCGGGAGTTCCTACGAGCAGTACTTC. Its protein product is CASRINSGSSYEQYF.

The chain carries TRBV7-9 and TRBJ2-3; D might be TRBD2 (5 bases). The V end was cut by 6 bases, the J end by 5 bases, with 15 bases between. CDR3 length: 14 amino acids. The germline V gene has CDR1 SEHNR and CDR2 FQNEAQ (reference sequence). DNA for the CDR3: TGTGCCAGCAGTATGGGGTTAGGGAGAGATACGCAGTATTTT. As protein: CASSMGLGRDTQYF.